This TCR beta chain was obtained from a study of shared clonotypes between healthy human individuals. Study information: Three plates were used per donor for CD4 naive, three for CD4 memory, two for CD8 naive and one for CD8 memory.

Study-wide results and limits: Several donors had around 5% of their naive CD4 clonotypes in common.

Each sorted subset replicate got 200 ng genomic DNA, 30,000 or so genomes. Data came from immunoSEQ multiplex PCR; TCRdb stores just in-frame clones and leaves some out. The table lists a few million clones, around 92% of them singletons. About this clone: Antigen unknown.

A CD45RA-negative memory subset and a CD45RA+ naive subset were separated from the CD4+ cells. The CDR3 runs to 14 residues. The germline V gene encodes CDR1 SNHLY and CDR2 FYNNEI. V lost 7 bases and J 2 bases, leaving 14 bases between the germline ends. This sequence joins TRBV2 and TRBJ2-5; a weak D match, TRBD1 (6 bases). Sequencing was performed on naive CD4+ T cells from PBMCs. The subset is: CD45RA+ positively selected. The sequence derives from a man between 18 and 35 years old in good health. Some clones in this sample may be carry-over from other donors' samples. The CDR3 sequence: CASKQDRPQETQYF. DNA for the CDR3: TGTGCCAGCAAACAGGACAGACCTCAAGAGACCCAGTACTTC.